One and the same sample provided the 2 T cell receptor beta chains below, sequenced in a study of response to subunit inactivated influenza vaccine. A single record per CDR3 protein comes from TCRdb applying MiXCR to the RT-PCR reads. The sample consists of 530,000 or so distinct CDR3 sequences, about 12% of them appearing once. The sequences come from PBMCs from blood, collected on the day of vaccination. These receptors originate from a man in his forties or fifties who received an inactivated influenza vaccine.

The genes are TRBV24-1 and TRBJ2-3; 9 bases fit TRBD1. With 3 bases clipped from V and 7 bases from J, the junction kept 7 bases outside the gene matches. The CDR3 runs 15 residues. Looked up from germline, CDR1 is KGHDR and CDR2 is SFDVKD. The CDR3 sequence: CATSDAGTGRHTQYF. The CDR3 DNA reads TGTGCCACCAGTGATGCCGGGACAGGGCGTCATACGCAGTATTTT.

V usage is TRBV7-2 and J usage is TRBJ2-1, with TRBD2 matching over 7 bases. CDR1 is SGHTA and CDR2 is FQGNSA in the germline V gene. This CDR3 spans 15 amino acids. With V trimmed by 4 bases and J by 6 bases, 9 bases remained unmatched. The CDR3 sequence is CASSSWTSSPNEQFF. Written as DNA, the CDR3 is TGTGCCAGCAGCTCTTGGACTAGTTCCCCCAATGAGCAGTTCTTC.